Listed here are 27 T cell receptor beta chains from one sample, sequenced in a study of blood T cells in healthy people across ages. PCR was performed a second time for 7 to 11 cycles using a sample-barcoded 5' primer and a J-beta primer mix. TCRdb redid the calling of the 5' RACE reads with MiXCR, one entry per CDR3 protein. The sample contains about 720,000 distinct CDR3 sequences, roughly 20% of which appear only once. Sequencing was carried out using blood. The source is a man aged 65 to 85 in good health.

This clonotype turned up a few times. The chain combines TRBV20-1 with TRBJ2-7; possible D gene TRBD1, 6 bases. The J call may be incorrect, as the DNA end agrees better with TRBJ2-1. Germline V lookup: CDR1 DFQATT, CDR2 SNEGSKA (reference sequence). The CDR3 consists of 14 residues. The CDR3 sequence is CSANRQARGNEQFF. The CDR3 nucleotides are TGCAGTGCAAACCGACAGGCACGGGGCAATGAGCAGTTCTTC.

V is TRBV27 and J is TRBJ2-1, with D perhaps matching TRBD1 (6 bases). The DNA end is more similar to TRBJ2-7, so the J call may be wrong. The germline V gene encodes CDR1 MNHEY and CDR2 SMNVEV (reference sequence). The CDR3 runs 14 residues. The CDR3 reads CASSPGASSYEQYV. The CDR3 region has the DNA TGTGCCAGCAGCCCAGGGGCGAGCTCCTACGAGCAGTACGTC.

This clonotype was found a few times. For the CDR3, the DNA is TGTGCCAGCAGCCAATCGGGGGAGCAGTACTTC. It is translated as CASSQSGEQYF. The chain employs TRBV16 and TRBJ2-7; no reliable D call. The CDR3 is 11 amino acids. CDR1 is KGHSY, CDR2 FQNENV, per germline. V gave up 0 bases and J gave up 7 bases, with 4 bases separating them.

V gene TRBV12-3 or TRBV12-4 combines with J gene TRBJ2-1; TRBD1 agrees at 9 bases. V shed 6 bases, J shed 2 bases, and the junction held 8 bases outside the gene matches. The CDR3 sequence is 16 residues long. The CDR3 loop is CASRWGTGRPYNEQFF. CDR3 DNA sequence: TGTGCCAGCAGGTGGGGGACAGGGAGACCCTACAATGAGCAGTTCTTC.

The chain couples TRBV28 to TRBJ2-1, with D perhaps matching TRBD1 (5 bases). The J call could be wrong; TRBJ2-5 is a better fit for the DNA end. Germline CDR1 and CDR2: MDHEN and SYDVKM. The CDR3 extends over 15 amino acids. DNA of the CDR3: TGTGCCAGCAGCACCGGACACGCATCCCCAGAGACCCAGTACTTC. Amino acids: CASSTGHASPETQYF.

The gene calls are TRBV27 and TRBJ2-5; D is tentatively TRBD1 or TRBD2 (6 bases each). CDR1 is MNHEY and CDR2 is SMNVEV in the germline V gene (reference sequence). The CDR3 covers 15 residues. Between the trimmed V and J ends, which lost 5 bases and 5 bases, there was a span of 18 bases. CDR3 in amino acids: CASSLGSRGQETQYF. The CDR3, as DNA: TGTGCCAGCAGTCTCGGGAGTAGAGGACAGGAGACCCAGTACTTC.

This chain uses TRBV14 with TRBJ2-5, with D possibly matching TRBD2 (6 bases). Near its end, the DNA agrees better with TRBJ2-1, so the J call may be wrong. Per the germline V gene, CDR1 is SGHDN and CDR2 is FVKESK. The CDR3 has 15 amino acids. This chain's CDR3 is CASSPRRGAGNEQFF. The CDR3 DNA follows: TGTGCCAGCAGCCCACGGCGGGGAGCCGGAAATGAGCAGTTCTTC.

V usage is TRBV12-3 or TRBV12-4 and J usage is TRBJ2-1; 8 nucleotides align to TRBD2. Losses at the gene ends were 7 bases for V and 7 bases for J; bases not matched to a gene: 12. This CDR3 is 15 amino acids long. Written as DNA, the CDR3 is TGTGCCAGCACCCCAACGGGCGGGAGGCGAAATGAGCAGTTCTTC. It yields the protein CASTPTGGRRNEQFF.

J is TRBJ2-1 and V is TRBV12-3 or TRBV12-4; 9 positions match TRBD1. V shed 6 bases, J shed 10 bases, and the junction held 10 bases outside the gene matches. The CDR3 length is 14 residues. For the CDR3, the DNA is TGTGCCAGCAGCCGGGACAGGGAAGGAGGCGAGCAGTTCTTC. It specifies CASSRDREGGEQFF.

This clonotype was observed a single time. V gene TRBV12-3 or TRBV12-4 combines with J gene TRBJ2-7; D not certain. CDR3 length: 14 residues. Trimming cost V 2 bases and J 1 base, with 9 bases left between them. This chain's CDR3 is CASSLCLTSYEQYV. CDR3 nucleotides: TGTGCCAGCAGTTTATGTCTCACTTCCTACGAGCAGTACGTC.

This clonotype was observed many times. The chain joins TRBV29-1 to TRBJ1-1; 7 positions match TRBD1. This CDR3 contains 12 residues. V gave up 6 bases and J gave up 1 base; unmatched junction bases: 2. CDR1 and CDR2 from the germline V gene are SQVTM and ANQGSEA. The CDR3 DNA follows: TGCAGCGTCCGGGACAGGAACACTGAAGCTTTCTTT. Translating it yields CSVRDRNTEAFF.

Concerning this clonotype: A read error may be the cause here, since a much bigger clone is one base away. The chain couples TRBV20-1 to TRBJ2-5; D not resolved. Germline lookup yields CDR1 DFQATT and CDR2 SNEGSKA (reference sequence). This CDR3 is built from 11 residues. V was shortened by 7 bases and J by 0 bases, with 6 bases between the two germline ends. The CDR3 loop is CSGTDQETQYF. CDR3 DNA sequence: TGCAGTGGGACGGACCAAGAGACCCAGTACTTC.

A few counts support this clonotype. V usage is TRBV6-5 and J usage is TRBJ1-2; tentatively, D is TRBD1 (5 bases). V lost 5 bases and J 7 bases, leaving 14 bases between the germline ends. The germline gives CDR1 MNHEY, CDR2 SVGAGI. This CDR3 is 13 amino acids long. The CDR3 bases are TGTGCCAGCAGTGCCCGGACAACGGGTGGCTACACCTTC. This translates into CASSARTTGGYTF.

This clonotype has just a few counts. The chain uses TRBV7-2 and TRBJ1-2; D remains ambiguous. Germline V lookup: CDR1 SGHTA, CDR2 FQGNSA. The CDR3 extends over 14 amino acids. V lost 0 bases and J 3 bases, leaving 8 bases between the germline ends. This CDR3 is CASSLAADHYGYTF. The CDR3 DNA reads as TGTGCCAGCAGCTTAGCGGCAGACCACTATGGCTACACCTTC.

This clonotype was detected a few times. The rearrangement uses TRBV7-9 and TRBJ1-2, with no clear D. The CDR3 consists of 14 residues. V dropped 2 bases and J dropped 7 bases, with 14 bases sitting between them. CDR1 and CDR2 (germline): SEHNR, FQNEAQ (reference sequence). As DNA, the CDR3 is TGTGCCAGCAGCTTACCTCCCGGGATGGGTGGCTACACCTTC. Residues: CASSLPPGMGGYTF.

The sample holds a few counts of this clonotype. The rearrangement joins TRBV5-5 to TRBJ1-3, with D unclear. The V gene's germline CDR1 is SGHKS and CDR2 YYEKEE (reference sequence). The CDR3 covers 15 residues. V dropped 1 base and J dropped 2 bases, with 10 bases sitting between them. The CDR3 here is CASSLSLVAGNTIYF. The CDR3 nucleotides read TGTGCCAGCAGCTTGTCCCTAGTGGCTGGAAACACCATATATTTT. Filled out from reference TRBV5-5 and TRBJ1-3, the complete variable domain reads DAGVTQSPTHLIKTRGQQVTLRCSPISGHKSVSWYQQVLGQGPQFIFQYYEKEERGRGNFPDRFSARQFPNYSSELNVNALLLGDSALYLCASSLSLVAGNTIYFGEGSWLTVV.

The chain links TRBV2 to TRBJ1-6, with 7 positions matching TRBD1. This CDR3 spans 15 amino acids. In germline, CDR1 is SNHLY, CDR2 FYNNEI. Trimming removed 3 bases from V and 9 bases from J; junction bases left unmatched: 8. DNA for the CDR3: TGTGCCAGCAGTGAGACAGGGAATTTTCGTTCACCCCTCCACTTT. Protein sequence: CASSETGNFRSPLHF. Full variable domain (rest looked up from reference TRBV2 and TRBJ1-6): EPEVTQTPSHQVTQMGQEVILRCVPISNHLYFYWYRQILGQKVEFLVSFYNNEISEKSEIFDDQFSVERPDGSNFTLKIRSTKLEDSAMYFCASSETGNFRSPLHFGNGTRLTVT.

This clonotype was counted only a few times. The chain has TRBV18 and TRBJ1-5; no clear D gene. In germline, CDR1 is KGHSH, CDR2 LQKENI. The V end was cut by 4 bases, the J end by 7 bases, with 17 bases between. The CDR3 sequence is 15 residues long. DNA for the CDR3: TGTGCCAGCTCACTAACCGACAACACGGGACAGCCCCAGCATTTT. This encodes CASSLTDNTGQPQHF.

There are a few counts of this clonotype. The chain carries TRBV7-9 and TRBJ1-2; D ambiguous. CDR1 and CDR2 from the germline V gene are SEHNR and FQNEAQ (reference sequence). Trimming shortened V by 1 base and J by 10 bases, and 13 bases separated the two germline ends. This CDR3 spans 13 amino acids. The CDR3 sequence: CASSLDLVNLYTF. CDR3 in DNA: TGTGCCAGCAGCTTAGATCTGGTAAACCTCTACACCTTC.

The sample holds a few counts of this clonotype. The chain couples TRBV11-2 to TRBJ1-2; D gene ambiguous. V was shortened by 1 base and J by 9 bases, with 9 bases between the two germline ends. Germline loops: CDR1 SGHAT, CDR2 FQNNGV. The CDR3 runs 12 residues. CDR3 in amino acids: CASSLGVVRYTF. The DNA of the CDR3 is TGTGCCAGCAGCTTAGGGGTCGTACGCTACACCTTC.

This clonotype was seen more than once but under ten times. The chain carries TRBV5-6 and TRBJ2-7, with D unclear. The CDR3 totals 11 residues. V lost 4 bases and J 5 bases, leaving 7 bases between the germline ends. Germline V gives CDR1 SGHDT, CDR2 YYEEEE. CDR3 coding DNA: TGTGCCAGCAGCCGCCGCGACGAGCAGTACTTC. Protein product: CASSRRDEQYF.

This clonotype came up a few times. This chain connects TRBV6-1 to TRBJ1-5; D is uncertain. CDR3 length: 15 residues. Trimming removed 1 base from V and 0 bases from J, with 7 bases in between. Germline loops: CDR1 MNHNS, CDR2 SASEGT. This CDR3 reads CASSEVLYSNQPQHF. The CDR3, as DNA: TGTGCCAGCAGTGAAGTGCTCTATAGCAATCAGCCCCAGCATTTT.

V gene TRBV5-5 combines with J gene TRBJ2-5; a possible D gene is TRBD2 (5 bases). This CDR3 is built from 15 residues. Trimming pared 0 bases from V and 3 bases from J, leaving 12 bases between. Germline-derived CDR1 and CDR2 are SGHKS and YYEKEE (reference sequence). The DNA of the CDR3 is TGTGCCAGCAGCTTGGACCCCTACGGGGAAGAGACCCAGTACTTC. Encoded protein: CASSLDPYGEETQYF.

This clonotype was picked up a small number of times. The chain has TRBV20-1 and TRBJ2-5; no clear D. CDR1 DFQATT and CDR2 SNEGSKA come from the germline V gene (reference sequence). The germline V and J ends were trimmed by 5 bases and 5 bases, with 12 bases remaining between them. The length of the CDR3 is 12 residues. DNA of the CDR3: TGCAGTGCTGAGCATTCTCAGGAGACCCAGTACTTC. It translates to CSAEHSQETQYF.

This clonotype was recorded a few times. The gene calls are TRBV5-5 and TRBJ2-6; weak D call: TRBD1 (6 bases). The V end lost 3 bases, the J end lost 0 bases, and 16 bases lay between the germline ends. This CDR3 has 18 residues. Per the germline V gene, CDR1 is SGHKS and CDR2 is YYEKEE (reference sequence). The CDR3 DNA is TGTGCCAGCAGCTCTCAGACAGGTTCCAACTCTGGGGCCAACGTCCTGACTTTC. This sequence encodes CASSSQTGSNSGANVLTF.

The chain is built from TRBV12-3 or TRBV12-4 and TRBJ2-5, with D perhaps matching TRBD1 or TRBD2 (5 bases each). Deletions cut 2 bases from V and 5 bases from J, with 15 bases between. The CDR3 contains 15 residues. This CDR3 reads CASSLKSWGGETQYF. In DNA form, the CDR3 reads TGTGCCAGCAGTTTAAAATCATGGGGCGGGGAGACCCAGTACTTC.

This clonotype was detected only a few times. V gene TRBV7-9 combines with J gene TRBJ1-6; D gene uncertain. With 6 bases removed from V and 4 bases from J, the gap between germline ends came to 13 bases. Germline V gene sequence: CDR1 SEHNR, CDR2 FQNEAQ (reference sequence). The CDR3 spans 15 residues. The CDR3 spells CASSKHDAYNSPLHF. The CDR3 nucleotides read TGTGCCAGCAGTAAACACGACGCTTATAATTCACCCCTCCACTTT.